These T cell receptor beta chains were read from a single sample in a study of pediatric ulcerative colitis. Clones were read by immunoSEQ multiplex PCR, and TCRdb kept only the in-frame ones, dropping some. The repertoire holds some 10,000 clones, with 82% as singletons. Sequencing was performed on gut tissue. Receptors were obtained from a girl aged 5-17 years who was a control in a study of pediatric ulcerative colitis. The CDR3 runs from the conserved cysteine through the conserved F or W. D genes are given only for firm matches. Size values are once, few and many counts, or a class for expanded clones, and some rows have none.

V gene	J gene	clone size	D gene	CDR3 DNA	CDR3 protein
TRBV6-4	TRBJ2-3	NA	TRBD2	TGTGCCAGCAGTAAACTAGCGGGAGCCGCAGATACGCAGTATTTT	CASSKLAGAADTQYF
TRBV28	TRBJ2-5	few	TRBD2	TGTGCCAGCAGTTTCCCGCCCAGCGGCGGGGACGGGGGGAAAGAGACCCAGTACTTC	CASSFPPSGGDGGKETQYF
TRBV12-5	TRBJ2-5	NA	NA	TGTGCTAGTGGTTTGGGTCAGGGAAGTTGGGGCCTGGTGGAGACCCAGTACTTC	CASGLGQGSWGLVETQYF
TRBV7-2	TRBJ1-2	once	NA	TGTGCCAGCAGCGCCCCGGACAGAGCTAACTATGGCTACACCTTC	CASSAPDRANYGYTF
TRBV5-6	TRBJ1-2	few	TRBD1	TGTGCCAGCAGCTTGGAACAGGGGGTCTATGGCTACACCTTC	CASSLEQGVYGYTF
TRBV10-1	TRBJ2-5	NA	TRBD2	TGCGCCAGCAGCCCTAGCGGGAGTACGGAGACCCAGTACTTC	CASSPSGSTETQYF
TRBV7-9	TRBJ1-1	NA	NA	TGTGCCAGCAGCTCCCCTACACGACGTTGGGTGAACACTGAAGCTTTCTTT	CASSSPTRRWVNTEAFF
TRBV19	TRBJ2-3	NA	TRBD2	TGTGCCAGTAGTAATCTGGCGGGAGGGGGGACAGATACGCAGTATTTT	CASSNLAGGGTDTQYF
TRBV5-1	TRBJ2-5	NA	NA	TGCGCCAGCAGCTTGGGGGTAACAGTACAAGAGACCCAGTACTTC	CASSLGVTVQETQYF
TRBV5-6	TRBJ2-5	NA	TRBD2	TGTGCCAGCAGCCCCGTCCTTAGCGGGAGGGCCGTAGAGACCCAGTACTTC	CASSPVLSGRAVETQYF
TRBV6-5	TRBJ2-1	NA	TRBD1	TGTGCCAGCAGTTACTTGGGACAGGGGGAAAGGAATGAGCAGTTCTTC	CASSYLGQGERNEQFF
TRBV7-2	TRBJ2-7	NA	NA	TGTGCCAGCAGCTTAGGCGGCGTGAACTACGAGCAGTACTTC	CASSLGGVNYEQYF
TRBV7-3	TRBJ1-1	NA	NA	TGTGCCAGCAGCTTACGACGGGAGGACACTGAAGCTTTCTTT	CASSLRREDTEAFF
TRBV5-1	TRBJ1-4	NA	TRBD1	TGCGCCAGCAGCTTGGGACAGGGAGTTGAAAAACTGTTTTTT	CASSLGQGVEKLFF
TRBV30	TRBJ1-2	NA	NA	TGTGCCTGGAGTGTAGAGCAGATTGGCTACACCTTC	CAWSVEQIGYTF
TRBV6-1	TRBJ1-3	NA	NA	TGTGCCAGCAGTGGGGGACGTACTCGAAACACCATATATTTT	CASSGGRTRNTIYF
TRBV7-9	TRBJ1-1	few	NA	TGTGCCAGCAGCCCTTCCAGGGGAGAACGGACTGAAGCTTTCTTT	CASSPSRGERTEAFF
TRBV5-1	TRBJ2-5	NA	TRBD2	TGCGCCAGCAGCTTTGGGGAGGGGCGCGGGGAGACCCAGTACTTC	CASSFGEGRGETQYF
TRBV7-9	TRBJ2-1	once	NA	TGTGCCAGCAGCTCCACAGGGTTATCCTACAATGAGCAGTTCTTC	CASSSTGLSYNEQFF